Below, 24 T cell receptor beta chains from the same sample are listed, as sequenced in a study of T cell changes during pregnancy in multiple sclerosis. Using immunoSEQ multiplex PCR, the repertoire was profiled, and TCRdb retains in-frame clones only, with some absent. This sample has under 85,000 clones, with around 94% found just once. The sequences come from peripheral blood, collected in the third trimester of pregnancy. The receptors originated from a female donor with multiple sclerosis, enrolled in a pregnancy study.

This chain uses TRBV9 with TRBJ1-3, with a tentative D call TRBD1 (6 bases). This CDR3 region has 17 residues. V lost 4 bases, J lost 0 bases, and 17 bases lay in between. The V gene's germline CDR1 is SGDLS and CDR2 YYNGEE. CDR3 loop: CASSPGRGHSSGNTIYF. The DNA for the CDR3 is TGTGCCAGCAGCCCTGGAAGGGGACACAGCTCTGGAAACACCATATATTTT. Looking up the rest from reference TRBV9 and TRBJ1-3 gives the full variable domain: DSGVTQTPKHLITATGQRVTLRCSPRSGDLSVYWYQQSLDQGLQFLIQYYNGEERAKGNILERFSAQQFPDLHSELNLSSLELGDSALYFCASSPGRGHSSGNTIYFGEGSWLTVV.

The chain uses TRBV4-3 and TRBJ1-2, with TRBD1 matching over 7 bases. CDR3 length: 14 residues. Trimming removed 1 base from V and 4 bases from J; junction bases left unmatched: 3. The germline CDR1 and CDR2 sequences are LGHNA and YSLEER. CDR3 sequence reads: CASSQGTGAYGYTF. The CDR3 nucleotides are TGCGCCAGCAGCCAAGGGACAGGCGCCTATGGCTACACCTTC.

In regard to this clone: Other DNA sequences in the sample encode the same CDR3. The J gene is TRBJ1-1, the V gene TRBV19; D remains unclear. V lost 5 bases and J lost 1, with 8 bases in between. CDR3 size: 13 residues. Germline loops: CDR1 LNHDA, CDR2 SQIVND (reference sequence). CDR3 residues: CASSLTGNTEAFF. CDR3 DNA: TGTGCCAGTAGTCTAACGGGGAACACTGAAGCTTTCTTT.

The chain recombines TRBV27 with TRBJ2-7; possibly TRBD2 for D (6 bases). The V end was cut by 10 bases, the J end by 2 bases, with 12 bases between. The CDR3 contains 12 residues. Per the germline V gene, CDR1 is MNHEY and CDR2 is SMNVEV (reference sequence). The CDR3 sequence is CATGLPPYEQYF. The CDR3, as DNA: TGTGCCACGGGACTGCCTCCCTACGAGCAGTACTTC.

The J gene is TRBJ1-1, the V gene TRBV5-4; the match to TRBD1 covers 10 bases. V lost 3 bases, J lost 8 bases, and 4 bases stayed unmatched. CDR3 length equals 13 residues. The V gene's germline CDR1 is SGHNT and CDR2 YYREEE (reference sequence). The CDR3 coding sequence is TGTGCCAGCAGCTGGGGACAGGGGATAGAAGCTTTCTTT. This encodes CASSWGQGIEAFF.

The sample holds one count of this clone. The J gene is TRBJ2-7, the V gene TRBV5-4, with 7 positions matching TRBD2. The germline gives CDR1 SGHNT, CDR2 YYREEE (reference sequence). The CDR3 extends over 12 amino acids. The V and J ends lost 4 bases and 7 bases, in that order; junction bases with no gene match: 5. The CDR3 DNA follows: TGTGCCAGCAGCCCGGGGGGTAGGGAGCAGTACTTC. Translation gives CASSPGGREQYF.

The chain employs TRBV4-2 and TRBJ1-5; TRBD1 aligns across 7 bases. CDR1 is LGHNA, CDR2 YNFKEQ, per germline. Unmatched junction bases numbered 8, after V lost 3 bases and J lost 6 bases. CDR3 length: 15 residues. The CDR3 sequence: CASSQTQGFGQPQHF. DNA for the CDR3: TGTGCCAGCAGCCAGACACAGGGGTTTGGTCAGCCCCAGCATTTT.

The chain uses TRBV9 and TRBJ1-2; 10 nucleotides match TRBD1. The CDR3 contains 15 residues. V lost 3 bases to trimming and J lost 7 bases; unmatched junction nucleotides: 9. In germline, CDR1 is SGDLS, CDR2 YYNGEE. CDR3 bases: TGTGCCAGCAGCGACCGGGACAGGGGCGAAGTTGGCTACACCTTC. This encodes CASSDRDRGEVGYTF.

The chain uses TRBV7-2 and TRBJ2-5; D perhaps matches TRBD1 (5 bases). Trimming shortened V by 0 bases and J by 2 bases, and 10 bases separated the two germline ends. CDR3 length equals 15 residues. CDR1 and CDR2 (germline): SGHTA, FQGNSA. CDR3 residues: CASSLAVDRQETQYF. Written as DNA, the CDR3 is TGTGCCAGCAGCTTAGCCGTTGACAGACAAGAGACCCAGTACTTC.

This clone was observed a few times. This sequence joins TRBV9 and TRBJ2-5; D is unclear. Trimming shortened V by 2 bases and J by 4 bases, and 12 bases separated the two germline ends. This CDR3 has 14 amino acids. In germline, CDR1 is SGDLS, CDR2 YYNGEE. The CDR3 is CASSVSGFGETQYF. In DNA, the CDR3 is TGTGCCAGCAGCGTCTCGGGTTTTGGAGAGACCCAGTACTTC.

The rearrangement joins TRBV19 to TRBJ1-4, with 10 bases fitting TRBD1. The V and J ends lost 5 bases and 6 bases, in that order; junction bases with no gene match: 6. Germline V lookup: CDR1 LNHDA, CDR2 SQIVND (reference sequence). The CDR3 is made up of 15 amino acids. CDR3 nucleotides: TGTGCCAGTAGTTTTTCCGGGACAGGGGATGAAAAACTGTTTTTT. It is translated as CASSFSGTGDEKLFF.

The chain joins TRBV4-1 to TRBJ2-7; TRBD1 is a possible D gene (6 bases). V was shortened by 0 bases and J by 2 bases, with 11 bases between the two germline ends. The V gene's germline CDR1 is MGHRA and CDR2 YSYEKL. The CDR3 consists of 15 residues. CDR3 residues: CASSQDRNRAYEQYF. The CDR3 nucleotides read TGCGCCAGCAGCCAAGATAGGAACAGGGCCTACGAGCAGTACTTC.

The J gene is TRBJ2-7, the V gene TRBV7-2, with 10 bases matching TRBD2. Trimming removed 2 bases from V and 4 bases from J; junction bases left unmatched: 8. Germline V gene lookup returns CDR1 SGHTA and CDR2 FQGNSA. This CDR3 region has 16 residues. The CDR3 DNA is TGTGCCAGCAGCTTACGACCTAGCGGGGGTGGGTACGAGCAGTACTTC. Protein product: CASSLRPSGGGYEQYF. Together with reference TRBV7-2 and TRBJ2-7, the CDR3 gives the full variable domain: GAGVSQSPSNKVTEKGKDVELRCDPISGHTALYWYRQSLGQGLEFLIYFQGNSAPDKSGLPSDRFSAERTGGSVSTLTIQRTQQEDSAVYLCASSLRPSGGGYEQYFGPGTRLTVT.

V gene TRBV14 combines with J gene TRBJ1-3, with D possibly matching TRBD1 (6 bases). CDR1 SGHDN and CDR2 FVKESK come from the germline V gene. The CDR3 length is 15 residues. V dropped 4 bases and J dropped 4 bases, with 14 bases sitting between them. The CDR3: CASSRSTGTGNTIYF. The CDR3 DNA follows: TGTGCCAGCAGCCGCTCCACAGGGACCGGAAACACCATATATTTT.

This chain links TRBV5-1 with TRBJ2-5, with D possibly being TRBD1 (6 bases). Germline values: CDR1 SGHRS, CDR2 YFSETQ. The V end lost 4 bases, the J end lost 7 bases, and 17 bases lay between the germline ends. This CDR3 contains 14 residues. This chain's CDR3 is CASSRGQKAATQYF. In nucleotides, the CDR3 is TGCGCCAGCAGCCGGGGACAAAAGGCAGCGACCCAGTACTTC.

This chain joins TRBV27 and TRBJ1-5, with a possible D match to TRBD1 (6 bases). CDR3 length equals 15 residues. V dropped 6 bases and J dropped 0 bases, with 12 bases sitting between them. Per germline, CDR1 MNHEY and CDR2 SMNVEV (reference sequence). As DNA, the CDR3 is TGTGCCAGCAGCCACAGGGACACTAGCAATCAGCCCCAGCATTTT. Translated, it gives CASSHRDTSNQPQHF.

The chain couples TRBV25-1 to TRBJ2-7, with TRBD1 matching 8 bases. Germline CDR1 and CDR2: MGHDK and SYGVNS. J lost 3 bases, V lost 0 bases, and 4 bases had no gene match. The CDR3 spans 15 residues. The CDR3 region has the DNA TGTGCCAGCAGTGAATATAAGACAGGGGTCTACGAGCAGTACTTC. Its protein is CASSEYKTGVYEQYF.

This clone was counted a few times. The chain employs TRBV2 and TRBJ1-5; D might be TRBD1 (5 bases). Germline CDR1 is SNHLY and CDR2 is FYNNEI. V lost 4 bases to trimming and J lost 1 base, with 14 bases between them. This CDR3 has 16 residues. This CDR3 is CASSVLGSGSNQPQHF. For the CDR3, the DNA is TGTGCCAGCAGTGTATTAGGTTCAGGGAGCAATCAGCCCCAGCATTTT.

The V and J genes are TRBV5-5 and TRBJ2-2; 7 nucleotides match TRBD2. The CDR3 runs to 16 residues. V trimming: 0 bases; J trimming: 3 bases; junction bases outside the gene matches: 5. In germline, CDR1 is SGHKS, CDR2 YYEKEE (reference sequence). The CDR3 DNA is TGTGCCAGCAGCTTGGCCGTTGGGAGGGACACCGGGGAGCTGTTTTTT. Translated, it gives CASSLAVGRDTGELFF.

The chain couples TRBV15 to TRBJ1-5, with 7 bases matching TRBD1. Germline V lookup: CDR1 LNHNV, CDR2 YYDKDF (reference sequence). This CDR3 has 16 residues. Trimming cost V 0 bases and J 4 bases; bases outside gene matches: 6. CDR3 bases: TGTGCCACCAGCAGAGACGGGACAGCTCTAAATCAGCCCCAGCATTTT. Amino acid sequence: CATSRDGTALNQPQHF. The full variable domain, its missing parts supplied by reference TRBV15 and TRBJ1-5, is DAMVIQNPRYQVTQFGKPVTLSCSQTLNHNVMYWYQQKSSQAPKLLFHYYDKDFNNEADTPDNFQSRRPNTSFCFLDIRSPGLGDTAMYLCATSRDGTALNQPQHFGDGTRLSIL.

The rearrangement joins TRBV11-2 to TRBJ2-7, with 8 bases fitting TRBD1. The germline V gene encodes CDR1 SGHAT and CDR2 FQNNGV. The CDR3 has 14 amino acids. With 3 bases clipped from V and 4 bases from J, the junction kept 5 bases outside the gene matches. CDR3 coding DNA: TGTGCCAGCAGCTTCGTCAGGGGGCCGTACGAGCAGTACTTC. Its translation: CASSFVRGPYEQYF.

The V and J genes are TRBV6-5 and TRBJ2-7; TRBD1 might be the D (6 bases). Germline V gene lookup returns CDR1 MNHEY and CDR2 SVGAGI. The CDR3 is made up of 14 amino acids. V was cut by 6 bases and J by 2 bases, with 14 bases left in between. CDR3 amino acids: CASSLGGRAYEQYF. The CDR3 nucleotides are TGTGCCAGCAGCCTAGGGGGTAGAGCCTACGAGCAGTACTTC.

This rearrangement joins TRBV6-5 to TRBJ2-7; the match to TRBD1 covers 8 bases. This CDR3 is 15 amino acids long. V lost 4 bases, J lost 7 bases, and 12 bases stayed unmatched. Looked up from germline, CDR1 is MNHEY and CDR2 is SVGAGI. The CDR3 DNA is TGTGCCAGCAGTTCACCCTCCGACAGGGGACGGGAGCAGTACTTC. Translated, it gives CASSSPSDRGREQYF.

This chain connects TRBV10-3 to TRBJ1-1, with 7 bases that match TRBD1. This CDR3 is built from 14 residues. V lost 11 bases, J lost 1 base, and 10 bases stayed unmatched. Germline V CDR1 and CDR2: ENHRY, SYGVKD. The CDR3 spells CASLPGQQNTEAFF. The CDR3 DNA sequence: TGTGCCTCCCTCCCGGGACAGCAGAACACTGAAGCTTTCTTT.